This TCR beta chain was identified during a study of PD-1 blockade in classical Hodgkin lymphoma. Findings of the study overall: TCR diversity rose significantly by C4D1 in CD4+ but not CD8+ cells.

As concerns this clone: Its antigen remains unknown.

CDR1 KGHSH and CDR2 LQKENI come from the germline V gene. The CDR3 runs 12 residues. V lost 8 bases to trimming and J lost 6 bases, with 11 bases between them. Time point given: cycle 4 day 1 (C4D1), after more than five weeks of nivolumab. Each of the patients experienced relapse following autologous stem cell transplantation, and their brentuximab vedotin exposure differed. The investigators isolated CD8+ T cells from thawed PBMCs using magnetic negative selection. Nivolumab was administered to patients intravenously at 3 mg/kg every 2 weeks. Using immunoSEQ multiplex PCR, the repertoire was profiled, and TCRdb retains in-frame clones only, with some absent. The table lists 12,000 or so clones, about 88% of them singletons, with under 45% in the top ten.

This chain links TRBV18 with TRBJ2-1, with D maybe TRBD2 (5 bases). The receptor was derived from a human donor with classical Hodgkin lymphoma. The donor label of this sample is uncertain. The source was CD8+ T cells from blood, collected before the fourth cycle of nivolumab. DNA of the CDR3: TGTGCCAGCCCTTCAACTAGCAATGAGCAGTTCTTC. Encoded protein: CASPSTSNEQFF.